This T cell receptor (beta chain) is from a study of T cells in Graves' hyperthyroidism and ophthalmopathy. Uncontrolled infection, other autoimmune disease, pregnancy and lactation each barred patients from inclusion. This CDR3 comprises 17 residues. Germline V gene sequence: CDR1 SGHAT, CDR2 FQNNGV. The V end was cut by 0 bases, the J end by 4 bases, with 16 bases between. This clonotype was found a few times. The source material, RNA transcripts, was used to amplify TCR beta CDR3 regions. TCR CDR3 underwent first-round RT-PCR with the HTBI primer set. TCRdb re-derived calls from the multiplex PCR reads in MiXCR, one entry per CDR3 protein. This sample carries a few hundred thousand distinct CDR3 sequences, approximately 14% of them seen once, and the ten largest clones take less than 20%.

The sample taken for sequencing was blood. V usage is TRBV11-2 and J usage is TRBJ1-5; D is unclear. This clonotype was obtained from a woman in her thirties with Graves' ophthalmopathy. The CDR3 loop reads CASSLEGALTGNQPQHF. The CDR3 region has the DNA TGTGCCAGCAGCTTAGAGGGCGCCTTGACCGGGAATCAGCCCCAGCATTTT.